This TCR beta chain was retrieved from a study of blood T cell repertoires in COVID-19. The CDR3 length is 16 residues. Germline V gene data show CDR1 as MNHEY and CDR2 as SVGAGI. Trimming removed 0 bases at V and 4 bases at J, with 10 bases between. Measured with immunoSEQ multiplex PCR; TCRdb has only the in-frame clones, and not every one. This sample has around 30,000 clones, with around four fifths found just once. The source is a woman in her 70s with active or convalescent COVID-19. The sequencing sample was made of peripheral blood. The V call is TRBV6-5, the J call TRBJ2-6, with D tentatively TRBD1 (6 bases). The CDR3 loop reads CASSYSRGLGANVLTF. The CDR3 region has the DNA TGTGCCAGCAGTTACTCAAGGGGGTTAGGGGCCAACGTCCTGACTTTC.